The entry below gives a single T cell receptor (beta chain) sequence along with its context. The sample is drawn from a study of blood T cell repertoires in COVID-19. Germline CDR1 is LGHDT and CDR2 is YNNKEL (reference sequence). The V end lost 1 base, the J end lost 4 bases, and 6 bases lay between the germline ends. This CDR3 has 13 residues. In the source study's methods: Using reference gene primer amplification, nucleated cell counts were estimated. Data came from immunoSEQ multiplex PCR; TCRdb stores just in-frame clones and leaves some out. For V, J and clone size, that table is used; D and trimming come from the DNA. The table has about 320,000 clones, approximately 88% seen once.

The chain carries TRBV3-1 (or the pseudogene TRBV3-2) and TRBJ2-3, with D possibly matching TRBD1 (5 bases). Sequenced: peripheral blood. This TCR was sampled from a woman aged 25-40 years with COVID-19, enrolled during active disease. The CDR3 region is CASSQGTSDTQYF. The CDR3 coding sequence is TGTGCCAGCAGCCAAGGGACATCAGATACGCAGTATTTT.